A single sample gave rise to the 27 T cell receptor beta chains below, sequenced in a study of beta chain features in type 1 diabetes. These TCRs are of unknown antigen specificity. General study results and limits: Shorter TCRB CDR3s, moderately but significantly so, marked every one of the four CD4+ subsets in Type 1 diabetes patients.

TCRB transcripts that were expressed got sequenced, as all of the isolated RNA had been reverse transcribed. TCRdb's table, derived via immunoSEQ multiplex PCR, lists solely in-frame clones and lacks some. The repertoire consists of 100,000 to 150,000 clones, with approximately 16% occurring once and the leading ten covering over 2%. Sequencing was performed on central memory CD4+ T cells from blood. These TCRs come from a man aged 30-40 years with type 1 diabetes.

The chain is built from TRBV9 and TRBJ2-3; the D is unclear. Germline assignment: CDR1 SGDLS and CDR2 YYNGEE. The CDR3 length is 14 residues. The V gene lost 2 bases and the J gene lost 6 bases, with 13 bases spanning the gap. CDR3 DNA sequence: TGTGCCAGCAGCGTCCGACCGGCGTCGGATACGCAGTATTTT. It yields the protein CASSVRPASDTQYF.

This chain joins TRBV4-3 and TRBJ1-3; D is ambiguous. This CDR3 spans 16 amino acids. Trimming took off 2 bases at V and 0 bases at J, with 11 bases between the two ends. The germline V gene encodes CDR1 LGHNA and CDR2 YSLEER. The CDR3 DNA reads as TGCGCCAGCAGCCAATTCTCTCCTGACTCTGGAAACACCATATATTTT. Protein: CASSQFSPDSGNTIYF.

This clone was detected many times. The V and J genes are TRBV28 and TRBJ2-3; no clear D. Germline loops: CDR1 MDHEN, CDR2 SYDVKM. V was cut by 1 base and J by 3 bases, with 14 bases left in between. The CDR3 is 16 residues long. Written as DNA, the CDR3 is TGTGCCAGCAGTTTATTGGTAGGTTCGGTGACAGATACGCAGTATTTT. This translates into CASSLLVGSVTDTQYF.

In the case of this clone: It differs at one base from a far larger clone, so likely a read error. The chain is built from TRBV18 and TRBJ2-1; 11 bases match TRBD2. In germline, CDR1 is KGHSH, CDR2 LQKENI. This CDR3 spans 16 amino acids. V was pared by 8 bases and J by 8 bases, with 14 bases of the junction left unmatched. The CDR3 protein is CASARSGTSGLYEQFF. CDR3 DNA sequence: TGTGCCAGCGCACGTTCCGGGACTAGCGGCCTCTATGAGCAGTTCTTC.

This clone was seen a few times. The CDR3 DNA reads TGTGCCAGCAGCTCCCCAAGCGGGGTGAACACCGGGGAGCTGTTTTTT. This codes for CASSSPSGVNTGELFF. The chain is built from TRBV13 and TRBJ2-2, with TRBD2 matching over 7 bases. The CDR3 is 16 amino acids. Germline values: CDR1 PRHDT, CDR2 FYEKMQ (reference sequence). Trimming removed 4 bases from V and 1 base from J; junction bases left unmatched: 6.

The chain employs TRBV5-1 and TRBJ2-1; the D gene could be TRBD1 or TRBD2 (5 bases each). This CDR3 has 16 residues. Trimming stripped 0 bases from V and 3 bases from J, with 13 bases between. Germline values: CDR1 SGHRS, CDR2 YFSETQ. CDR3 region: CASSLDGGTYYNEQFF. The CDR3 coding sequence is TGCGCCAGCAGCTTGGATGGGGGTACATACTACAATGAGCAGTTCTTC.

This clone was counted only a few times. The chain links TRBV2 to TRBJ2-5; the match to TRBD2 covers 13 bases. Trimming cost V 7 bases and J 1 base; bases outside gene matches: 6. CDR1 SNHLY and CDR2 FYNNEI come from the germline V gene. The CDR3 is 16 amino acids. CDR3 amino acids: CASKSTSGGPQETQYF. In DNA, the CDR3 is TGTGCCAGCAAATCGACTAGCGGGGGGCCCCAAGAGACCCAGTACTTC.

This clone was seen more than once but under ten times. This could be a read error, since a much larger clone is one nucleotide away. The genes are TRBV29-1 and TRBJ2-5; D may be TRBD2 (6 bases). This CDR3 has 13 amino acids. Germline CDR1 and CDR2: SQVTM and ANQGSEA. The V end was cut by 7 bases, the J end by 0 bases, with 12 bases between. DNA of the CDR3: TGCAGCGCCGGGAGTGGAAACCAAGAGACCCAGTACTTC. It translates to CSAGSGNQETQYF.

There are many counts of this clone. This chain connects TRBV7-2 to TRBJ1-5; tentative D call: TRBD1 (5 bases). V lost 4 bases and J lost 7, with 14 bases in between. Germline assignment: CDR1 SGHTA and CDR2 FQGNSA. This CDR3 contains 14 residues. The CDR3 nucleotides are TGTGCCAGCAGCTCGCAGGGCCTTAGCCAGCCCCAGCATTTT. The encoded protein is CASSSQGLSQPQHF.

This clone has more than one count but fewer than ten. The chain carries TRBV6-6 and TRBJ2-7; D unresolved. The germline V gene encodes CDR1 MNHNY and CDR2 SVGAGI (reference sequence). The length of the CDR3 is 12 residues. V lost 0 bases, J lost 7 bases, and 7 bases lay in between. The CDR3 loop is CASSYSLGEQYF. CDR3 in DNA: TGTGCCAGCAGTTACTCTCTAGGGGAGCAGTACTTC.

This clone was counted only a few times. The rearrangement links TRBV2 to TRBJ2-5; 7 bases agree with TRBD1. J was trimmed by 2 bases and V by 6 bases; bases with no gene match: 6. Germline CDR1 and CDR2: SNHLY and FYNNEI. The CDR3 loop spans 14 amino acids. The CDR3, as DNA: TGTGCCAGCAGGACAGGGCTACAGCAAGAGACCCAGTACTTC. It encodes CASRTGLQQETQYF.

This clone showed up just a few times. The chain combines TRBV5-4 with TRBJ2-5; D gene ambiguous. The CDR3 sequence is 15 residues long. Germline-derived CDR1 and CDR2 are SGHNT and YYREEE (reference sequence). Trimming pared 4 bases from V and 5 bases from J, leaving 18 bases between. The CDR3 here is CASSLPGSLRETQYF. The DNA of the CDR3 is TGTGCCAGCAGCCTCCCCGGCAGTTTGAGGGAGACCCAGTACTTC.

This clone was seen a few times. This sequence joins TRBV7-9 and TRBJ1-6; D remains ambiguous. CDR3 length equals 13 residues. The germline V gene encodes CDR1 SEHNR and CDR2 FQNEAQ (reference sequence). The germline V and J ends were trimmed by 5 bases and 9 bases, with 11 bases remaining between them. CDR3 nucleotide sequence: TGTGCCAGCAGCCCCCCGACCACTTCACCCCTCCACTTT. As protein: CASSPPTTSPLHF.

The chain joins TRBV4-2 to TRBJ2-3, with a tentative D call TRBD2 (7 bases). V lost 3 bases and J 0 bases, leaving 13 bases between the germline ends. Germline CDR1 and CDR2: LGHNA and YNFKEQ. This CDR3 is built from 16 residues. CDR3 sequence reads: CASSHGGPTSTDTQYF. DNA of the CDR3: TGTGCCAGCAGCCACGGGGGGCCCACTAGCACAGATACGCAGTATTTT.

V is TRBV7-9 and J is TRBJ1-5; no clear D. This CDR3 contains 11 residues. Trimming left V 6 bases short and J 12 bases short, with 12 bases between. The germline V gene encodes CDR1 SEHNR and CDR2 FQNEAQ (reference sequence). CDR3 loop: CASSRDLRQHF. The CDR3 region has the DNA TGTGCCAGCAGTCGTGACCTCCGCCAGCATTTT.

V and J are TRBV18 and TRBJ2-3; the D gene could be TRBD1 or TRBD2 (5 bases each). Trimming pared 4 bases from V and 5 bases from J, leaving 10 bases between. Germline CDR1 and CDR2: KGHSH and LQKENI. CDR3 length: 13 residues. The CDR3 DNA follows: TGTGCCAGCTCACGGGGAGACAGAGATACGCAGTATTTT. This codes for CASSRGDRDTQYF.

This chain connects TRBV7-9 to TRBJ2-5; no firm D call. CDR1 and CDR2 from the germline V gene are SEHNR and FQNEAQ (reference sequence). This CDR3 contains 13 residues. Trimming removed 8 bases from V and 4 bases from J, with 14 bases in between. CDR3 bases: TGTGCCAGCGCCTCCGAGGCGGTAGAGACCCAGTACTTC. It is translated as CASASEAVETQYF.

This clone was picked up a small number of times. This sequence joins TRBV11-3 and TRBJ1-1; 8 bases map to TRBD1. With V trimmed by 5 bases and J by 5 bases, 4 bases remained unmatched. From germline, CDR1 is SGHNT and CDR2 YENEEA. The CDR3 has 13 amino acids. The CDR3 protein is CASSPRQGTEAFF. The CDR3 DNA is TGTGCCAGCAGCCCTAGACAGGGGACTGAAGCTTTCTTT.

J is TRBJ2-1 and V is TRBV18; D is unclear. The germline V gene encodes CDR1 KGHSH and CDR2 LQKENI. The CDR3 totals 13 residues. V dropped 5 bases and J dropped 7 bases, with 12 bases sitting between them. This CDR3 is CASSFSVGNEQFF. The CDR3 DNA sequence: TGTGCCAGCTCATTCTCGGTCGGGAATGAGCAGTTCTTC.

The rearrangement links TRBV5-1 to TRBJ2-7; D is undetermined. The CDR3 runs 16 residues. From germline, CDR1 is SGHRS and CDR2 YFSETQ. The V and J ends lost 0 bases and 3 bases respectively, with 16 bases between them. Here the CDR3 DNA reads TGCGCCAGCAGCTTGGCTATGGCTCGGTATAACTACGAGCAGTACTTC. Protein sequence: CASSLAMARYNYEQYF.

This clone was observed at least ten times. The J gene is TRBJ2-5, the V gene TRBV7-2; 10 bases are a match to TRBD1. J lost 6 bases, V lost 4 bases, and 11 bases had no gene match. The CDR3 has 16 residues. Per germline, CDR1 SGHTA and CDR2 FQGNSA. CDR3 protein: CASSSAGTGAIKTQYF. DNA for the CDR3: TGTGCCAGCAGCTCGGCCGGGACAGGGGCGATAAAGACCCAGTACTTC.

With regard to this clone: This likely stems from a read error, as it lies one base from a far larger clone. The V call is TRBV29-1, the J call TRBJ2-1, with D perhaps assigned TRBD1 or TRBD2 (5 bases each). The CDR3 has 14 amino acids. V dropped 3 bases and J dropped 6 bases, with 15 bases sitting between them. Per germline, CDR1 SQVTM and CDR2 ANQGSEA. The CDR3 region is CSVERRGDANEQFF. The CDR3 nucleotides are TGCAGCGTTGAGCGACGGGGCGATGCCAATGAGCAGTTCTTC.

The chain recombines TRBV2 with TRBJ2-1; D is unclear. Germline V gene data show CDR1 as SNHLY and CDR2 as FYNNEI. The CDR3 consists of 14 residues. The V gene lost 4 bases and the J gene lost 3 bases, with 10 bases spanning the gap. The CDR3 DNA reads TGTGCCAGCAGTGGTAGGGAAGACTACAATGAGCAGTTCTTC. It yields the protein CASSGREDYNEQFF.

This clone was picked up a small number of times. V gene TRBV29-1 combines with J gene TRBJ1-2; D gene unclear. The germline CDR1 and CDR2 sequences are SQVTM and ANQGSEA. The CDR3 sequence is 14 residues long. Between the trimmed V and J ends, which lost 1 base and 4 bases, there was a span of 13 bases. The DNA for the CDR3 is TGCAGCGTTGAAGTTCAGACCGGTGTCTATGGCTACACCTTC. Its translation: CSVEVQTGVYGYTF.

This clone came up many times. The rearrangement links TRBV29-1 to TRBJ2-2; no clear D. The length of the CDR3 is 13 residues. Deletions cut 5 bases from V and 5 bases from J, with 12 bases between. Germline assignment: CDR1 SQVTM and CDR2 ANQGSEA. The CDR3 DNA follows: TGCAGCGTTAAAGGCATTCCTACCGGGGAGCTGTTTTTT. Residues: CSVKGIPTGELFF.

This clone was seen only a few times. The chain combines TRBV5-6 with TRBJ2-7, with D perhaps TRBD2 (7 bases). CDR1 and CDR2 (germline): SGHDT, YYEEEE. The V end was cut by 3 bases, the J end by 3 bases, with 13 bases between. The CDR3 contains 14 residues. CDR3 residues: CASSSGGLIYEQYF. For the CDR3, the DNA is TGTGCCAGCAGCTCCGGGGGGCTAATCTACGAGCAGTACTTC. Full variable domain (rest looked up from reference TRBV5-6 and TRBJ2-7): DAGVTQSPTHLIKTRGQQVTLRCSPKSGHDTVSWYQQALGQGPQFIFQYYEEEERQRGNFPDRFSGHQFPNYSSELNVNALLLGDSALYLCASSSGGLIYEQYFGPGTRLTVT.

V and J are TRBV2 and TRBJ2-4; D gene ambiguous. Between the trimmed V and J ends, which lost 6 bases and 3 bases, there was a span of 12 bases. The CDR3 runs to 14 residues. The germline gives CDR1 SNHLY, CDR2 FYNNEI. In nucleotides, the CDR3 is TGTGCCAGCAGCGGTATTCAAGGCAAAAACATTCAGTACTTC. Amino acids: CASSGIQGKNIQYF.